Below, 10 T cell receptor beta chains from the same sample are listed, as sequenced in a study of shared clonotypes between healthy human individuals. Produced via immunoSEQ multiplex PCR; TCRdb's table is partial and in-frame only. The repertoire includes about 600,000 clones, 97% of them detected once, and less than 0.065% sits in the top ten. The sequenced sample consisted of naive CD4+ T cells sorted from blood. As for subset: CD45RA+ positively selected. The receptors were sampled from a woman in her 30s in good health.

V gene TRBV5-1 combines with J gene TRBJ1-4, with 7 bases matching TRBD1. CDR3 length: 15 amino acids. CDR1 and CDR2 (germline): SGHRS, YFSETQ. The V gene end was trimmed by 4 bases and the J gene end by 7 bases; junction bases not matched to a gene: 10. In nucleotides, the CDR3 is TGCGCCAGCAGCCTCCGACAGGGCGTGGGTGAAAAACTGTTTTTT. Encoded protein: CASSLRQGVGEKLFF. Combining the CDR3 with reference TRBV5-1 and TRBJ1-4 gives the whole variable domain KAGVTQTPRYLIKTRGQQVTLSCSPISGHRSVSWYQQTPGQGLQFLFEYFSETQRNKGNFPGRFSGRQFSNSRSEMNVSTLELGDSALYLCASSLRQGVGEKLFFGSGTQLSVL.

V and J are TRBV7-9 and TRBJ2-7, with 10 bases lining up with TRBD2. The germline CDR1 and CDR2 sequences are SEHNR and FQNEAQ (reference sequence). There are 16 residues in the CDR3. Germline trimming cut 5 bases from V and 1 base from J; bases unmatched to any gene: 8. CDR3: CASSTTLAGPSYEQYF. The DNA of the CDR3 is TGTGCCAGCAGCACCACACTAGCGGGACCTTCCTACGAGCAGTACTTC.

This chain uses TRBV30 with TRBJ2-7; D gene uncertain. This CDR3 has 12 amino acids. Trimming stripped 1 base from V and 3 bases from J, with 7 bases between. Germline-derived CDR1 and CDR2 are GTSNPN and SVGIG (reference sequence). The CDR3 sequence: CAWSEASYEQYF. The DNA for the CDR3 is TGTGCCTGGAGTGAGGCAAGCTACGAGCAGTACTTC.

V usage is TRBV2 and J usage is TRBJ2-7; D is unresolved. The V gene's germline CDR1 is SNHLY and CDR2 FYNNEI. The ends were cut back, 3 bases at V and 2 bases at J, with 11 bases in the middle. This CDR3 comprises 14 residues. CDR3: CASSEPIPPYEQYF. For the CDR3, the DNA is TGTGCCAGCAGTGAGCCTATTCCCCCCTACGAGCAGTACTTC.

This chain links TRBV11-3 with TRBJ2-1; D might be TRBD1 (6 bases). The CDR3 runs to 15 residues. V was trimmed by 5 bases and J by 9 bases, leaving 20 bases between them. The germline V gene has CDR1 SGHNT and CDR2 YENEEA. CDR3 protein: CASSPRKGGSGEQFF. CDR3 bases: TGTGCCAGCAGCCCCCGCAAAGGGGGTTCCGGTGAGCAGTTCTTC.

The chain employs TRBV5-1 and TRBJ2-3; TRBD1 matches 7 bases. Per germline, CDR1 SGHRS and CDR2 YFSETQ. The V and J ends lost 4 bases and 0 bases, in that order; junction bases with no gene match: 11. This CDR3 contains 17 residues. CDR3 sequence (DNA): TGCGCCAGCAGCGGGACACAGGGGCCCCCTAGCACAGATACGCAGTATTTT. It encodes CASSGTQGPPSTDTQYF.

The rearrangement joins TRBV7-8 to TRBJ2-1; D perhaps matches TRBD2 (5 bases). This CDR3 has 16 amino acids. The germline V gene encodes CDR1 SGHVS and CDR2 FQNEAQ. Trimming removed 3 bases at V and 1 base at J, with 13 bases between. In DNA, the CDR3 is TGTGCCAGCAGCTTGGGCACTAGTGGATCCTACAATGAGCAGTTCTTC. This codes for CASSLGTSGSYNEQFF.

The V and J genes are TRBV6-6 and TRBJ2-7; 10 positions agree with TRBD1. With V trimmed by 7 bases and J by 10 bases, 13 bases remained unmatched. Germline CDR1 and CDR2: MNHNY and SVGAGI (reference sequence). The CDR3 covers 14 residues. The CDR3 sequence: CASTSPGTGEAQYF. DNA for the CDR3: TGTGCCAGCACTAGCCCCGGGACAGGGGAAGCCCAGTACTTC.

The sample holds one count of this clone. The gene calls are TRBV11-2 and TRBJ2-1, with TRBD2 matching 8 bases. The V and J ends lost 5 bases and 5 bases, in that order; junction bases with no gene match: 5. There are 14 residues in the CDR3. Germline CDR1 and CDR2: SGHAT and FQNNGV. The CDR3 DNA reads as TGTGCCAGCAGCGCTACTAGCGGACACAATGAGCAGTTCTTC. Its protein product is CASSATSGHNEQFF.

DNA of the CDR3: TGTGCCAGCAGCTCCCTCCTCGACAGGGAAGCCTACGAGCAGTACTTC. It translates to CASSSLLDREAYEQYF. V usage is TRBV7-2 and J usage is TRBJ2-7, with 7 nucleotides matching TRBD1. V trimming: 4 bases; J trimming: 2 bases; junction bases outside the gene matches: 11. The CDR3 length is 16 residues. Germline lookup yields CDR1 SGHTA and CDR2 FQGNSA.